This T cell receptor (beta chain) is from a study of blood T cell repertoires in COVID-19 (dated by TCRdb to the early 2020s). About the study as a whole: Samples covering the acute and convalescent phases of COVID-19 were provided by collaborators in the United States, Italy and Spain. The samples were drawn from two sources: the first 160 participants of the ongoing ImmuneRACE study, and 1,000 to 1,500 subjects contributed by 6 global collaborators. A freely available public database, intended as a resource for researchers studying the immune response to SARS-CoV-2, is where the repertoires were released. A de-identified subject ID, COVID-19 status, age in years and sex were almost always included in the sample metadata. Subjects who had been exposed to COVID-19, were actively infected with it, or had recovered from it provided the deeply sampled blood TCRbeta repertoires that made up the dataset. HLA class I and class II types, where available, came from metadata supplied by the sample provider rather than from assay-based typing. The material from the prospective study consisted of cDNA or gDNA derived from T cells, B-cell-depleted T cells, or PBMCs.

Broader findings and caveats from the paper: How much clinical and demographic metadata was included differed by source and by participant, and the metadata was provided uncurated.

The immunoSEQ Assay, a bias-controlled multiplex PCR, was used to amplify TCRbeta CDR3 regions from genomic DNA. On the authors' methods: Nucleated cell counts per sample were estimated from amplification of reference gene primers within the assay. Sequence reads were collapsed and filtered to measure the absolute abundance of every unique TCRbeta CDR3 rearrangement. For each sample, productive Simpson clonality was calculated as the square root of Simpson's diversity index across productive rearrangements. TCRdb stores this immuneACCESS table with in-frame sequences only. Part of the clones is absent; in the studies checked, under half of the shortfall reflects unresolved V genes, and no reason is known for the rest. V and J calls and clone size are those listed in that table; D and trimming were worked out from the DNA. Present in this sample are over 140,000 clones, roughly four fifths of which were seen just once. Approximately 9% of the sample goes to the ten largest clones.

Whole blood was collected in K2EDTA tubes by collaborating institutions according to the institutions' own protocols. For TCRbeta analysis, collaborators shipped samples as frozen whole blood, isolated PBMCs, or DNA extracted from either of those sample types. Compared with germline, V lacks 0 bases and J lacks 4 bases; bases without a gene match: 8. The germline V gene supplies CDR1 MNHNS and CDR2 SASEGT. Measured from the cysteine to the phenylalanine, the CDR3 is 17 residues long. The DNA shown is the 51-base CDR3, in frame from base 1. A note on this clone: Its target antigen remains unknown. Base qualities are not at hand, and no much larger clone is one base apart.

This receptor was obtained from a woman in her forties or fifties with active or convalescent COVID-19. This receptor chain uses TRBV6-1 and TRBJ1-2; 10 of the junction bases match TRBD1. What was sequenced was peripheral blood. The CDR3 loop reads CASSEAGQGRVSYGYTF. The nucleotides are TGTGCCAGCAGTGAAGCGGGACAGGGGAGGGTGAGCTATGGCTACACCTTC.